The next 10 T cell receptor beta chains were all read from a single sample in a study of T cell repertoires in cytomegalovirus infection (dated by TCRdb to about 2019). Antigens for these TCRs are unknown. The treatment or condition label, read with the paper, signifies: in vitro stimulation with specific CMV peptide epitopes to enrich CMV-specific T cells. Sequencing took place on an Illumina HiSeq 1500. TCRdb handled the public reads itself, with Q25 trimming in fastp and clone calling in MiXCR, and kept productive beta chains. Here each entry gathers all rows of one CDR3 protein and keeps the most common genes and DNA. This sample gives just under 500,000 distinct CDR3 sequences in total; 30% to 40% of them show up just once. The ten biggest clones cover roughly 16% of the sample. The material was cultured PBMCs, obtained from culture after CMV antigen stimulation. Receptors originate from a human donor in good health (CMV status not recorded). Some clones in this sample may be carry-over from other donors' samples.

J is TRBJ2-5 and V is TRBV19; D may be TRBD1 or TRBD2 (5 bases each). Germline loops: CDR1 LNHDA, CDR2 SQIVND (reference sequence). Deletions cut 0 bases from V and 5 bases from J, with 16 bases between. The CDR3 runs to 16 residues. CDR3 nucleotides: TGTGCCAGTAGTATAGAAGGGCCCCGGTGGGGGGAGACCCAGTACTTC. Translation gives CASSIEGPRWGETQYF.

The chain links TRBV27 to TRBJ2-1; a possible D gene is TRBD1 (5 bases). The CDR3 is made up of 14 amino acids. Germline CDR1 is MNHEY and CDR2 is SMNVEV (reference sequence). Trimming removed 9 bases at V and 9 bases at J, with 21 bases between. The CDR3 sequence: CASSPGKGVAEQFF. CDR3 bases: TGTGCCAGTAGTCCAGGGAAAGGGGTGGCTGAGCAGTTCTTC.

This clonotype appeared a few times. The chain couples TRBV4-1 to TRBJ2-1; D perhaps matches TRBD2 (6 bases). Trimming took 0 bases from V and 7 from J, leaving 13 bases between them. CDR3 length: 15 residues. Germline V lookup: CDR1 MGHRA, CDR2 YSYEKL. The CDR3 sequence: CASSQDIAAGNEQFF. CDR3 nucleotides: TGCGCCAGCAGCCAAGATATAGCGGCAGGGAATGAGCAGTTCTTC.

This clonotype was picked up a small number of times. CDR3 region: CASSLGRAASGQETQYF. CDR3 nucleotide sequence: TGTGCCAGCAGCTTGGGCCGTGCGGCTAGCGGCCAAGAGACCCAGTACTTC. The chain is built from TRBV7-9 and TRBJ2-5, with TRBD2 identical over 7 bases. The germline CDR1 and CDR2 sequences are SEHNR and FQNEAQ (reference sequence). The CDR3 loop spans 17 amino acids. With V trimmed by 3 bases and J by 1 base, 11 bases remained unmatched.

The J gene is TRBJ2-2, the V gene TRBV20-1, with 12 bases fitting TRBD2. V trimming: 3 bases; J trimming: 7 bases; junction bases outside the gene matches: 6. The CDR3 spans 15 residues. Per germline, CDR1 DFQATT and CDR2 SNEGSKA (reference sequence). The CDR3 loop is CSARTSGRVSGELFF. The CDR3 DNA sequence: TGCAGTGCTAGGACTAGCGGGAGAGTCAGCGGGGAGCTGTTTTTT.

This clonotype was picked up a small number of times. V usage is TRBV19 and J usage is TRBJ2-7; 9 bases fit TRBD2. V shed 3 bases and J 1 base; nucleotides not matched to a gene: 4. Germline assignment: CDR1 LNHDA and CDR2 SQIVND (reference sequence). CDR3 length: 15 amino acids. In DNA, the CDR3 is TGTGCCAGTAGTATGGCGGGAGGGATGTCCTACGAGCAGTACTTC. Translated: CASSMAGGMSYEQYF.

CDR3 bases: TGTGCCAGCAGCTTAGTACCACAGGGGGAGACCCAGTACTTC. This gives the protein CASSLVPQGETQYF. V usage is TRBV7-6 and J usage is TRBJ2-5; 7 bases are shared with TRBD1. V lost 1 base, J lost 5 bases, and 4 bases stayed unmatched. There are 14 residues in the CDR3. Germline CDR1 reads SGHVS; CDR2 reads FNYEAQ.

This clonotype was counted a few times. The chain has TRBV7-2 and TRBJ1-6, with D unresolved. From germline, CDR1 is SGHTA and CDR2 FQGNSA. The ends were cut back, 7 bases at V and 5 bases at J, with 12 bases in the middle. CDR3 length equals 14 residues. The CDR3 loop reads CASTFGSNNSPLHF. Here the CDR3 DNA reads TGTGCCAGCACCTTTGGCAGCAATAATTCACCCCTCCACTTT.

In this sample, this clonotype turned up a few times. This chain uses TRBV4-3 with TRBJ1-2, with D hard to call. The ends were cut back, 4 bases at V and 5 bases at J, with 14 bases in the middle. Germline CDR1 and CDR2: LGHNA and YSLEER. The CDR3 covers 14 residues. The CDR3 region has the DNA TGCGCCAGCAGCCCCATACGGGCAGGATATGGCTACACCTTC. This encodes CASSPIRAGYGYTF.

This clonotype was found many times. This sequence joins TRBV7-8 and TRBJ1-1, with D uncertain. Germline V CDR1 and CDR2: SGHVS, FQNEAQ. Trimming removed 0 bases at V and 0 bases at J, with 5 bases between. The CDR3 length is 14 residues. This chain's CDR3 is CASSLAGVNTEAFF. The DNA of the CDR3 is TGTGCCAGCAGCTTAGCAGGTGTGAACACTGAAGCTTTCTTT. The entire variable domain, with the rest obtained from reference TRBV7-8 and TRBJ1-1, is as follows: GAGVSQSPRYKVAKRGQDVALRCDPISGHVSLFWYQQALGQGPEFLTYFQNEAQLDKSGLPSDRFFAERPEGSVSTLKIQRTQQEDSAVYLCASSLAGVNTEAFFGQGTRLTVV.